The source of this T cell receptor (beta chain) is a study of blood T cell repertoires in COVID-19. Looking at the study overall: The samples span acute and convalescent COVID-19 from the United States, Italy and Spain. PBMCs, B-cell-depleted T cells, or T cells provided the cDNA or gDNA that made up the material.

Original data processing: Quantification of nucleated cells was approximated via reference gene primer amplification. TCRdb's copy holds only in-frame clones and misses some; the assay was immunoSEQ multiplex PCR. The D gene and trimming were derived from the DNA, and the V and J assignments and clone size from that table. The repertoire consists of nearly 80,000 clones, with about 83% occurring once and the leading ten covering 3.5% to 4%. Germline V gene sequence: CDR1 MGHRA, CDR2 YSYEKL. The CDR3 is made up of 17 amino acids. V dropped 2 bases and J dropped 4; count of bases not matched to a gene: 7.

The chain carries TRBV4-1 and TRBJ2-1, with 11 positions matching TRBD2. This receptor was obtained from a man aged 45-60 years with acute or convalescent COVID-19. The sequenced sample consisted of peripheral blood. The CDR3 sequence is CASSQQGGTSGYNEQFF. CDR3 in DNA: TGCGCCAGCAGCCAACAGGGCGGGACTAGCGGATACAATGAGCAGTTCTTC.